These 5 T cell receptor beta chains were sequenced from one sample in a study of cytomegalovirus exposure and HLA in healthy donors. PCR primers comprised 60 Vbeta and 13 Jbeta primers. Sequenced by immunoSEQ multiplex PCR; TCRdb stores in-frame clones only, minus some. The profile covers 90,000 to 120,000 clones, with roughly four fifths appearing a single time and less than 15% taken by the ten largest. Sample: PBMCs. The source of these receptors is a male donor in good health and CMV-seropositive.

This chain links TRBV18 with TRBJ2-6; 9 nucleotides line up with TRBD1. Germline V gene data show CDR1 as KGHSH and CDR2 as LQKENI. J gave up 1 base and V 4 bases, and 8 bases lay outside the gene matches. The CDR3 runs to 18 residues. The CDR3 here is CASSRYSGQGSGANVLTF. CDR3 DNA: TGTGCCAGCTCACGATACTCGGGACAGGGATCTGGGGCCAACGTCCTGACTTTC.

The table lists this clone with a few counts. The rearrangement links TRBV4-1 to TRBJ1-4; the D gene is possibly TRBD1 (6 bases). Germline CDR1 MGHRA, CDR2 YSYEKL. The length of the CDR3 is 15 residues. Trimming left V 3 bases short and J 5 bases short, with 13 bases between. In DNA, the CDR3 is TGCGCCAGCAGCCATATAGACAGGAAGAATGAAAAACTGTTTTTT. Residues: CASSHIDRKNEKLFF.

The CDR3 DNA follows: TGTGCCAGTAGTATAGATCGGGAACTAAGGCAGTACTTC. The encoded protein is CASSIDRELRQYF. The rearrangement links TRBV19 to TRBJ2-5, with D possibly matching TRBD2 (5 bases). Per the germline V gene, CDR1 is LNHDA and CDR2 is SQIVND (reference sequence). Trimming cost V 0 bases and J 11 bases, with 13 bases left between them. The CDR3 consists of 13 residues.

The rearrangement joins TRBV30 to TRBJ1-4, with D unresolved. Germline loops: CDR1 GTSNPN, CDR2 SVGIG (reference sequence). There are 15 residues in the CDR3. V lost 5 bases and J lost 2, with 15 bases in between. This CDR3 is CAWSRNRDTNEKLFF. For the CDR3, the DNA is TGTGCCTGGTCACGAAACCGGGATACTAATGAAAAACTGTTTTTT.

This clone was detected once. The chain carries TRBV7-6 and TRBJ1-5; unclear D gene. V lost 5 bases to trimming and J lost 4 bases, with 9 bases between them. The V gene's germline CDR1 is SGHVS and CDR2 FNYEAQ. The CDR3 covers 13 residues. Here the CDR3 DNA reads TGTGCCAGCAGCCCCAGCGCGAATCAGCCCCAGCATTTT. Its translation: CASSPSANQPQHF.